This T cell receptor (beta chain) was obtained from a study of CD8 T cells in ankylosing spondylitis. Using its own MiXCR run on the 5' RACE reads, TCRdb lists one record per CDR3 protein. There are 150,000 to 200,000 distinct CDR3 sequences in the sample; about 18% occur only once, and around 4.5% lies in the top ten. The V gene lost 8 bases and the J gene lost 6 bases, with 17 bases spanning the gap. Per germline, CDR1 MNHEY and CDR2 SVGEGT. CDR3 length: 13 amino acids. The rearrangement joins TRBV6-2 or TRBV6-3 to TRBJ2-7; D uncertain. This clonotype was obtained from a male donor aged 10-29 years with ankylosing spondylitis or in good health (not recorded which). Sequencing was carried out using blood, either unsorted or a sorted T cell fraction (not recorded which). The CDR3 region is CASQLASSGEQYF. The CDR3 DNA reads TGTGCCAGCCAATTAGCCTCCTCTGGCGAGCAGTACTTC.